A selection of T cell receptor beta chains follows, all from one sample in a study of T-cell reconstitution after alpha-beta-depleted transplantation in children. MiXCR, run by TCRdb on the PCR reads, gives a single entry per CDR3 protein. The table includes about a million distinct CDR3 sequences, roughly 29% detected once. The sample was PBMCs, mostly from graft donor cells, taken 360 days after TCRalphabeta/CD19-depleted stem cell transplant. The receptor set was obtained from a boy under two years old who had a stem cell transplant for SCID, so the T cells may come from the graft donor. Each CDR3 is given with its conserved first and last residue. A D gene is named only where the DNA matches it firmly. Expanded clones are given a class, and other clones once, few, many or no size at all.

>.|TRBV7-2|TRBJ2-7|.
CASSPVVSAYEQYF
TGTGCCAGCAGCCCCGTTGTGAGCGCCTACGAGCAGTACTTC
>.|TRBV5-1|TRBJ2-5|TRBD2
CASSSSVPGLVGETQYF
TGCGCCAGCAGCTCCTCAGTCCCGGGACTAGTGGGAGAGACCCAGTACTTC
>.|TRBV12-3/TRBV12-4|TRBJ2-1|.
CASSYGRNEQFF
TGTGCCAGCAGTTACGGACGAAATGAGCAGTTCTTC
>.|TRBV12-3/TRBV12-4|TRBJ2-3|TRBD1
CASRWDRGPDTQYF
TGTGCCAGCAGGTGGGACAGGGGCCCAGATACACAGTATTTT
>.|TRBV12-3/TRBV12-4|TRBJ2-5|.
CASSPVDTQETQYF
TGTGCCAGCAGCCCCGTGGACACCCAAGAGACCCAGTACTTC
>.|TRBV7-6|TRBJ2-1|TRBD2
CASNPSPGRLAGGLSYNEQFF
TGTGCCAGCAACCCATCCCCCGGCCGGCTAGCGGGGGGCCTTTCCTACAATGAGCAGTTCTTC
>.|TRBV12-3/TRBV12-4|TRBJ2-5|.
CASKKQGSRGETQYF
TGTGCCAGCAAGAAACAGGGTTCAAGAGGAGAGACCCAGTACTTC
>.|TRBV4-1|TRBJ2-7|.
CASSQDIQLFAQYF
TGCGCCAGCAGCCAAGATATCCAATTATTCGCGCAGTACTTC
>few|TRBV12-3/TRBV12-4|TRBJ2-2|.
CASSLFPRSTNTGELFF
TGTGCCAGCAGTTTGTTCCCCAGATCTACGAACACCGGGGAGCTGTTTTTT
>few|TRBV18|TRBJ2-5|.
CASSPDLGAETQYF
TGTGCCAGCTCACCAGACCTGGGAGCAGAGACCCAGTACTTC
>few|TRBV12-3/TRBV12-4|TRBJ1-3|TRBD1
CASTLTGPGNTIYF
TGTGCCAGCACCTTGACAGGGCCTGGAAACACCATATATTTT
>.|TRBV12-3/TRBV12-4|TRBJ1-2|.
CASSAPRVSSPYGYTF
TGTGCCAGCAGTGCACCCAGGGTTTCCTCCCCATATGGCTACACCTTC
>.|TRBV6-2/TRBV6-3|TRBJ2-2|.
CASSFLWDTGELFF
TGTGCCAGCAGTTTTCTTTGGGACACCGGGGAGCTGTTTTTT
>.|TRBV5-4|TRBJ1-3|TRBD1
CASSFQGALGNTIYF
TGTGCCAGCTCATTCCAGGGGGCGCTCGGAAACACCATATATTTT
>few|TRBV2|TRBJ2-7|.
CASSTPRTNRDEQYF
TGTGCCAGCAGTACACCAAGGACTAACAGGGACGAGCAGTACTTC
>few|TRBV9|TRBJ1-1|.
CASSVDVGGNTEAFF
TGTGCCAGCAGCGTAGATGTAGGGGGGAACACTGAAGCTTTCTTT
>few|TRBV12-3/TRBV12-4|TRBJ2-5|.
CASSPFLETQYF
TGTGCCAGCAGCCCGTTTTTGGAGACCCAGTACTTC
>.|TRBV12-3/TRBV12-4|TRBJ1-5|.
CASKYGGEYSNQPQHF
TGTGCCAGCAAATACGGGGGGGAATATAGCAATCAGCCCCAGCATTTT
>.|TRBV5-6|TRBJ2-1|.
CASSLRTHNEQFF
TGTGCCAGCAGCTTGCGGACTCACAATGAGCAGTTCTTC
>many|TRBV5-1|TRBJ2-1|TRBD1
CASSWGQTYNEQFF
TGCGCCAGCAGCTGGGGACAGACCTACAATGAGCAGTTCTTC
>.|TRBV2|TRBJ2-7|.
CASFGGGSYEQYF
TGTGCCAGTTTTGGGGGGGGCAGTTACGAGCAGTACTTC
>few|TRBV4-1|TRBJ1-1|.
CASSQEPTDTEAFF
TGCGCCAGCAGCCAAGAACCGACGGACACTGAAGCTTTCTTT
>few|TRBV6-1|TRBJ2-1|.
CASSLFPGQGLGDEQFF
TGTGCCAGCAGCCTATTCCCTGGCCAGGGCTTAGGGGATGAGCAGTTCTTC
>.|TRBV12-3/TRBV12-4|TRBJ2-2|.
CASSRDAGTTGELFF
TGTGCCAGCAGCCGGGACGCGGGGACCACCGGGGAGCTGTTTTTT
>few|TRBV15|TRBJ2-7|TRBD1
CATSRDRQGSTYEQYF
TGTGCCACCAGCAGAGACCGACAGGGGAGCACCTACGAGCAGTACTTC
>.|TRBV12-3/TRBV12-4|TRBJ2-1|TRBD2
CASSFGGGAILEQFF
TGTGCCAGCAGTTTCGGCGGGGGGGCCATTCTTGAGCAGTTCTTC
>few|TRBV10-3|TRBJ2-2|.
CATLYSGELFF
TGTGCCACTTTATATTCCGGGGAGCTGTTTTTT
>.|TRBV9|TRBJ2-2|TRBD2
CASSVGGGAGGELFF
TGTGCCAGCAGCGTAGGCGGGGGGGCCGGCGGGGAGCTGTTTTTT
>.|TRBV20-1|TRBJ2-1|TRBD2
CSARGGTSGGPPYNEQFF
TGCAGTGCTAGAGGCGGGACTAGCGGGGGGCCCCCGTACAATGAGCAGTTCTTC
>.|TRBV20-1|TRBJ2-7|.
CSARPGANEQYF
TGCAGTGCTAGACCGGGCGCGAACGAGCAGTACTTC
>.|TRBV29-1|TRBJ2-5|.
CSVGGAGETQYF
TGCAGCGTAGGCGGGGCGGGAGAGACCCAGTACTTC
>.|TRBV6-2/TRBV6-3|TRBJ2-3|.
CASSQRDGDTQYF
TGTGCCAGCAGTCAAAGGGACGGAGATACGCAGTATTTT
>few|TRBV6-2/TRBV6-3|TRBJ2-7|TRBD1
CASSKPGTGHHEQYF
TGTGCCAGCAGCAAACCAGGGACAGGGCATCACGAGCAGTACTTC
>many|TRBV15|TRBJ2-4|.
CATSPPGNIQYF
TGTGCCACCAGTCCGCCAGGAAACATTCAGTACTTC
>.|TRBV2|TRBJ2-7|.
CASSEAAQRVAEQYF
TGTGCCAGCAGTGAAGCGGCACAGCGGGTCGCCGAGCAGTACTTC
>.|TRBV5-1|TRBJ1-2|TRBD1
CASSFTGTGGSNYGYTF
TGCGCCAGCAGCTTTACCGGGACAGGGGGCTCTAACTATGGCTACACCTTC
>.|TRBV6-1|TRBJ2-2|TRBD2
CASRSTSGRTGELFF
TGTGCCAGCAGGAGTACTAGCGGAAGGACCGGGGAGCTGTTTTTT
>.|TRBV11-2|TRBJ2-1|.
CASRSRSGRAYNEQFF
TGTGCCAGCAGAAGCCGGTCCGGCAGGGCTTACAATGAGCAGTTCTTC
>.|TRBV2|TRBJ1-5|TRBD1
CASSKGQGATSNQPQHF
TGTGCCAGCAGCAAGGGACAGGGGGCGACAAGCAATCAGCCCCAGCATTTT
>.|TRBV5-6|TRBJ2-1|TRBD2
CASIQRRLAGGRDEQFF
TGTGCCAGCATCCAACGCAGACTAGCGGGGGGTCGCGATGAGCAGTTCTTC